This TCR beta chain was identified during a study of cytotoxic CD8 clonotypes in ibrutinib-treated CLL. Study-level background: Mean yields were 255,043 productive templates and roughly 94,000 productive rearrangements per sample. Study-level findings and limits: Public clonotypes, found uncommonly, either contracted or stayed stable on treatment.

Trimming cost V 0 bases and J 9 bases; bases outside gene matches: 9. Per germline, CDR1 KGHSH and CDR2 LQKENI. The CDR3 extends over 17 amino acids. Profiled with immunoSEQ multiplex PCR; TCRdb holds only in-frame clones, not every one. The table shows around 200,000 clones, with more than 65% occurring only once. Regarding this clone: Antigen unknown.

This chain connects TRBV18 to TRBJ1-6; 9 bases line up with TRBD1. This receptor was identified in a human donor with chronic lymphocytic leukemia. Sequencing was performed on PBMCs, taken after 12 months of ibrutinib treatment. Written as DNA, the CDR3 is TGTGCCAGCTCACCACCTGGTCGGGACAGGGATGCTTCACCCCTCCACTTT. Translating gives CASSPPGRDRDASPLHF.